This is a list of T cell receptor beta chains from one sample in a study of OX40 agonist ivuxolimab in advanced cancers. Data came from immunoSEQ multiplex PCR; TCRdb stores just in-frame clones and leaves some out. In the table there are 75,000 to 100,000 clones, roughly 85% of which are singletons. The sample was CD4+ or CD8+ T cells sorted from blood, taken in a trial of the OX40 agonist ivuxolimab. The origin of the receptors is an adult with an advanced solid tumor such as melanoma, head and neck, liver or kidney cancer. CDR3s include the opening cysteine and the closing phenylalanine or tryptophan. The D gene is left open where the match is weak. Some rows have no size entry. The others give once, few or many, or a class for an expanded clone.

J	V	D	size	DNA	CDR3
TRBJ2-2	TRBV7-2	-	-	TGTGCCAGCAGCTCCTATCAGGGGACCGGCGGGGAGCTGTTTTTT	CASSSYQGTGGELFF
TRBJ1-1	TRBV7-2	-	-	TGTGCCAGCAGCCCCTCTACAGGGAACACTGAAGCTTTCTTT	CASSPSTGNTEAFF
TRBJ1-4	TRBV19	-	-	TGTGCCAGTAGCCCTGGCAGGGGAAGGGAAAAACTGTTTTTT	CASSPGRGREKLFF
TRBJ1-5	TRBV4-1	TRBD1	-	TGCGCCAGCCGAGGGACAGGGGGTCCAAATCAGCCCCAGCATTTT	CASRGTGGPNQPQHF
TRBJ2-7	TRBV6-5	TRBD2	-	TGTGCCAGCAGTTACCAAGCGGGGAACTCCTACGAGCAGTACTTC	CASSYQAGNSYEQYF
TRBJ1-4	TRBV9	-	-	TGTGCCAGCACCCGGGGAGACTCAACTAATGAAAAACTGTTTTTT	CASTRGDSTNEKLFF
TRBJ1-2	TRBV7-9	TRBD1	once	TGTGCCAGCAGAGGGCCAGGGACAGGGGACCCCTATGGCTACACCTTC	CASRGPGTGDPYGYTF
TRBJ2-7	TRBV7-8	TRBD2	-	TGTGCCAGCAGAGCTAGCGGGTCTTACGAGCAGTACTTC	CASRASGSYEQYF
TRBJ2-7	TRBV7-3	-	-	TGTGCCAGCAGCTTAGGTGGGGTAGGAGATTACGAGCAGTACTTC	CASSLGGVGDYEQYF
TRBJ1-1	TRBV7-2	-	-	TGTGCCAGCAGCTTCACTGGAGTTCTCACTGAAGCTTTCTTT	CASSFTGVLTEAFF
TRBJ2-7	TRBV10-1	-	-	TGCGCCAGCAGTGACGGCAGGTCCCCTCTGAGCTCCTACGAGCAGTACTTC	CASSDGRSPLSSYEQYF
TRBJ2-7	TRBV29-1	TRBD1	-	TGCAGCGTTGATGGAGCGGGACAGGGCTCCTACGAGCAGTACTTC	CSVDGAGQGSYEQYF
TRBJ1-5	TRBV28	-	-	TGTGCCAGCAGCCACGAAACGGGGGCTGGCAATCAGCCCCAGCATTTT	CASSHETGAGNQPQHF
TRBJ2-1	TRBV5-1	-	-	TGCGCCAGCAGCTTAGTCCTGAATGAGCAGTTCTTC	CASSLVLNEQFF
TRBJ2-3	TRBV5-6	TRBD2	-	TGTGCCAGCAGCTCAGCGGGAAGGGCAGATACGCAGTATTTT	CASSSAGRADTQYF
TRBJ2-3	TRBV6-4	-	-	TGTGCCAGCAGTAACCAGCGGGGCACAGATACGCAGTATTTT	CASSNQRGTDTQYF
TRBJ2-5	TRBV27	TRBD2	-	TGTGCCAGCAAAAACCGGACTAGCGGGAGGGCCGGAGAGACCCAGTACTTC	CASKNRTSGRAGETQYF
TRBJ2-3	TRBV5-8	TRBD2	-	TGTGCCAGCAGCTGGATGCGGATAGCGGGAGGCCGTACGCAGTATTTT	CASSWMRIAGGRTQYF
TRBJ1-6	TRBV19	TRBD1	-	TGTGCCAGTAGTAGGGACAGGGGGGAGTCACCCCTCCACTTT	CASSRDRGESPLHF
TRBJ1-3	TRBV5-1	-	-	TGCGCCAGCAGCTTGGACGGCAGCTCTGGAAACACCATATATTTT	CASSLDGSSGNTIYF
TRBJ1-2	TRBV30	-	few	TGTGCCTGGAGCTCAGGGTCCGGCATGGATGGCTACACCTTC	CAWSSGSGMDGYTF
TRBJ2-3	TRBV4-3	TRBD2	-	TGCGCCAGCAGCCTCCGACTAGCGGGAGTCATACGCACAGATACGCAGTATTTT	CASSLRLAGVIRTDTQYF
TRBJ1-2	TRBV4-2	-	-	TGTGCCAGCAGCCAAGAAACCCCGGCAGACGGCTACACCTTC	CASSQETPADGYTF
TRBJ2-7	TRBV6-4	TRBD2	-	TGTGCCAGCAGTGAGACTCGTAGCCCGGGACTAGTATTCCACGAGCAGTACTTC	CASSETRSPGLVFHEQYF
TRBJ2-6	TRBV5-6	-	-	TGTGCCAGCAGCTTGGGGCCAGGGACTGGGGCCAACGTCCTGACTTTC	CASSLGPGTGANVLTF
TRBJ1-4	TRBV6-1	-	-	TGTGCCAGCAGTGTAGGGGGAGTGAGTGAAAAACTGTTTTTT	CASSVGGVSEKLFF
TRBJ2-1	TRBV6-1	-	few	TGTGCCAGCAGGGGGAGCTCCTACAATGAGCAGTTCTTC	CASRGSSYNEQFF
TRBJ1-6	TRBV6-5	-	-	TGTGCCAGCACACCAGGGAGGTTCAATTCACCCCTCCACTTT	CASTPGRFNSPLHF
TRBJ2-7	TRBV5-4	-	-	TGTGCCAGCAGCTTGGTAGGTGGTTCGTCCTACGAGCAGTACTTC	CASSLVGGSSYEQYF